A selection of T cell receptor beta chains follows, all from one sample in a study of blood T cells in healthy people across ages. TCRdb itself ran the 5' RACE reads through MiXCR, one entry per CDR3 protein. The sample lists 250,000 to 300,000 distinct CDR3 sequences, around 27% occurring once. The sample comprised blood. The receptors stem from a woman in her 70s in good health. Each CDR3 is given with its conserved first and last residue. Each record gives: V gene, clone size, D gene, J gene, CDR3 protein, CDR3 DNA. A D gene is named only where the DNA matches it firmly. Size is stated for part of the rows, as once, few or many counts, or as a class when the clone is expanded.

v_gene: TRBV12-3/TRBV12-4
abundance: NA
d_gene: NA
j_gene: TRBJ2-1
CDR3aa: CASSPVPTLRAGNEQFF
CDR3nt: TGTGCCAGCAGTCCAGTACCTACCCTAAGGGCTGGCAATGAGCAGTTCTTC

v_gene: TRBV12-3/TRBV12-4
abundance: NA
d_gene: NA
j_gene: TRBJ2-5
CDR3aa: CASRSTSETQYF
CDR3nt: TGTGCCAGCAGGTCGACTTCAGAGACCCAGTACTTC

v_gene: TRBV27
abundance: once
d_gene: NA
j_gene: TRBJ2-7
CDR3aa: CASSSMGDEQYF
CDR3nt: TGTGCCAGCAGTTCGATGGGGGACGAGCAATACTTC

v_gene: TRBV4-3
abundance: NA
d_gene: TRBD2
j_gene: TRBJ2-3
CDR3aa: CASSQGGAGVTDTQYF
CDR3nt: TGCGCCAGCAGCCAAGGAGGAGCGGGGGTTACAGATACGCAGTATTTT

v_gene: TRBV7-2
abundance: few
d_gene: TRBD2
j_gene: TRBJ2-2
CDR3aa: CASRESGANTGELFF
CDR3nt: TGTGCCAGCAGGGAAAGCGGGGCGAACACCGGGGAGCTGTTTTTT

v_gene: TRBV3-1
abundance: NA
d_gene: TRBD1
j_gene: TRBJ2-2
CDR3aa: CASSSPGGMAGELFF
CDR3nt: TGTGCCAGCAGTTCCCCAGGGGGTATGGCCGGGGAGCTGTTTTTT

v_gene: TRBV5-1
abundance: many
d_gene: NA
j_gene: TRBJ2-1
CDR3aa: CASSLDGGPDEQFF
CDR3nt: TGCGCCAGCAGCTTGGACGGCGGGCCCGATGAGCAGTTCTTC

v_gene: TRBV4-3
abundance: few
d_gene: TRBD1
j_gene: TRBJ1-4
CDR3aa: CASSQPGQGVEKLFF
CDR3nt: TGCGCCAGCAGCCAACCGGGACAGGGGGTCGAAAAACTGTTTTTT

v_gene: TRBV7-9
abundance: NA
d_gene: NA
j_gene: TRBJ2-1
CDR3aa: CASSLGGLHNEQFF
CDR3nt: TGTGCCAGCAGCTTAGGGGGACTTCACAATGAGCAGTTCTTC

v_gene: TRBV20-1
abundance: few
d_gene: NA
j_gene: TRBJ2-7
CDR3aa: CSAKDGRGAYEQYF
CDR3nt: TGCAGTGCTAAGGATGGACGGGGAGCCTACGAGCAGTACTTC

v_gene: TRBV28
abundance: few
d_gene: NA
j_gene: TRBJ2-7
CDR3aa: CASARGEGPYEQHF
CDR3nt: TGTGCCAGCGCTAGGGGGGAGGGCCCCTACGAGCAGCACTTC

v_gene: TRBV4-2
abundance: few
d_gene: NA
j_gene: TRBJ2-3
CDR3aa: CASSQGIQGRETQYF
CDR3nt: TGTGCCAGCAGCCAAGGAATTCAGGGCAGAGAGACCCAGTACTTT

v_gene: TRBV24-1
abundance: NA
d_gene: TRBD1
j_gene: TRBJ2-7
CDR3aa: CATSDTPGRDRANSYEQYF
CDR3nt: TGTGCCACCAGTGACACCCCTGGGCGGGACAGGGCAAACTCCTACGAGCAGTACTTC

v_gene: TRBV6-2/TRBV6-3
abundance: few
d_gene: TRBD2
j_gene: TRBJ2-1
CDR3aa: CASSTPGLADYNEQFF
CDR3nt: TGTGCCAGCAGCACTCCCGGACTAGCAGATTACAATGAGCAGTTCTTC

v_gene: TRBV9
abundance: few
d_gene: NA
j_gene: TRBJ2-3
CDR3aa: CASSVASTDTQYF
CDR3nt: TGTGCCAGCAGCGTAGCCAGCACAGATACGCAGTATTTT

v_gene: TRBV12-3/TRBV12-4
abundance: NA
d_gene: NA
j_gene: TRBJ2-3
CDR3aa: CASSFLDTQYF
CDR3nt: TGTGCCAGCAGTTTCTTAGATACGCAGTATTTT

v_gene: TRBV6-5
abundance: few
d_gene: NA
j_gene: TRBJ1-6
CDR3aa: CATSRQANSPLHF
CDR3nt: TGTGCCACCTCCCGACAGGCGAATTCACCCCTCCACTTT

v_gene: TRBV28
abundance: once
d_gene: TRBD2
j_gene: TRBJ2-5
CDR3aa: CASSLVGRGGETQYF
CDR3nt: TGTGCCAGCAGTTTAGTCGGGAGGGGGGGAGAGACCCAGTACTTC

v_gene: TRBV6-1
abundance: few
d_gene: NA
j_gene: TRBJ1-6
CDR3aa: CASSPQGSSYNSPLHF
CDR3nt: TGTGCCAGCAGTCCCCAAGGCAGTTCCTATAATTCACCCCTCCACTTT

v_gene: TRBV6-5
abundance: many
d_gene: NA
j_gene: TRBJ1-6
CDR3aa: CASSYSRWDSPLHF
CDR3nt: TGTGCCAGCAGTTACTCGAGGTGGGATTCACCCCTCCACTTT

v_gene: TRBV29-1
abundance: NA
d_gene: TRBD2
j_gene: TRBJ2-2
CDR3aa: CSVEGSGRARGELFF
CDR3nt: TGCAGCGTCGAAGGAAGCGGGAGGGCCCGCGGGGAGCTGTTTTTT

v_gene: TRBV18
abundance: few
d_gene: NA
j_gene: TRBJ2-1
CDR3aa: CASSGTNTEYNEQFF
CDR3nt: TGTGCCAGCTCAGGGACAAACACTGAATACAATGAGCAGTTCTTC

v_gene: TRBV29-1
abundance: many
d_gene: TRBD1
j_gene: TRBJ1-2
CDR3aa: CSVETRGLGYTF
CDR3nt: TGCAGCGTTGAGACCAGGGGGCTTGGCTACACCTTC

v_gene: TRBV11-2
abundance: NA
d_gene: NA
j_gene: TRBJ1-1
CDR3aa: CASSLYGQQSTEAFF
CDR3nt: TGTGCCAGCAGCTTATACGGGCAGCAGAGCACTGAAGCTTTCTTT

v_gene: TRBV6-2/TRBV6-3
abundance: few
d_gene: NA
j_gene: TRBJ2-7
CDR3aa: CASGRTYEQYF
CDR3nt: TGTGCCAGCGGGAGAACCTACGAGCAGTACTTC

v_gene: TRBV7-6
abundance: NA
d_gene: NA
j_gene: TRBJ2-4
CDR3aa: CASSPRGREAKNIQYF
CDR3nt: TGTGCCAGCAGCCCACGAGGGAGAGAGGCCAAAAACATTCAGTACTTC

v_gene: TRBV6-6
abundance: NA
d_gene: TRBD2
j_gene: TRBJ2-3
CDR3aa: CASRGTSGLTDTQYF
CDR3nt: TGTGCCAGCAGGGGAACTAGCGGGCTCACAGATACGCAGTATTTT

v_gene: TRBV14
abundance: few
d_gene: NA
j_gene: TRBJ1-4
CDR3aa: CASSQANLPEKLFF
CDR3nt: TGTGCCAGCAGCCAAGCGAATCTTCCTGAAAAACTGTTTTTT

v_gene: TRBV19
abundance: NA
d_gene: TRBD1
j_gene: TRBJ1-2
CDR3aa: CASTRDSNYGYTF
CDR3nt: TGTGCCAGTACCCGGGACAGCAACTATGGCTACACCTTC

v_gene: TRBV5-1
abundance: few
d_gene: NA
j_gene: TRBJ2-7
CDR3aa: CASRRKEGAYEQYF
CDR3nt: TGCGCCAGCAGGAGGAAGGAGGGAGCCTACGAGCAGTACTTC

v_gene: TRBV29-1
abundance: NA
d_gene: NA
j_gene: TRBJ2-5
CDR3aa: CSAYYYQETQYF
CDR3nt: TGCAGCGCCTACTATTACCAAGAGACCCAGTACTTC

v_gene: TRBV20-1
abundance: few
d_gene: NA
j_gene: TRBJ1-4
CDR3aa: CSAAGETNEKLFF
CDR3nt: TGCAGTGCAGCAGGGGAGACTAATGAAAAACTGTTTTTT